Listed below are T cell receptor beta chains from one sample, sequenced in a study of patients and donors after allogeneic stem cell transplantation. One entry per CDR3 protein results from TCRdb running MiXCR on the RT-PCR reads. There are 190,000 or so distinct CDR3 sequences in the sample; about 38% occur only once, and around a tenth lies in the top ten. The sequenced sample was blood, either unsorted or a sorted T cell fraction (not recorded which). These receptors were collected from a human donor who was either an allogeneic HSCT recipient or a stem cell or donor lymphocyte infusion donor (not recorded which). It is not recorded whose cells these are; they may come from a transplant donor. CDR3s include the opening cysteine and the closing phenylalanine or tryptophan. The D gene is left open where the match is weak. Clone size appears in some rows only: once, few, many, or a class for an expanded clone.

few	TRBV9	TRBJ1-1	.	TGTGCCAGCAGCGTTGAGCATACTAACACTGAAGCTTTCTTT	CASSVEHTNTEAFF
.	TRBV5-8	TRBJ2-7	.	TGTGCCAGCAGCGGGTTGTTGCCCCCGGCTTCCTACGAGCAGTACTTC	CASSGLLPPASYEQYF
.	TRBV15	TRBJ2-5	.	TGTGCCACCAGAAGAGGACTCCAAGAGACCCAGTACTTC	CATRRGLQETQYF
few	TRBV12-3/TRBV12-4	TRBJ1-1	TRBD1	TGTGCCAGCAGGAACAGGGGGCTGAACACTGAAGCTTTCTTT	CASRNRGLNTEAFF
few	TRBV6-1	TRBJ1-5	.	TGTGCCAGCAGTGATGAGTCATATCAGCCCCAGCATTTT	CASSDESYQPQHF
few	TRBV27	TRBJ2-7	TRBD1	TGTGCCAGCAGAACTCATGGGGGACAGGGGTCCTACGAGCAGTACTTC	CASRTHGGQGSYEQYF
few	TRBV15	TRBJ1-1	.	TGTGCCACCAGCAGAGATATAAGTGGGTGGGCAGGGATGAACACTGAAGCTTTCTTT	CATSRDISGWAGMNTEAFF
.	TRBV28	TRBJ1-6	.	TGTGCCGGGAGGTCGACTAAGGTTTATTCACCCCTCCACTTT	CAGRSTKVYSPLHF
.	TRBV20-1	TRBJ1-2	TRBD1	TGCAGTGCTAGCCGGGACAGGGCAAGTGGCTACACCTTC	CSASRDRASGYTF
.	TRBV4-1	TRBJ1-1	.	TGCGCCAGCAGCCGAGGTTATGAAGCTTTCTTT	CASSRGYEAFF
.	TRBV29-1	TRBJ1-1	.	TGCAGCGTCGTCCGGACAGTCATGAACACTGAAGCTTTCTTT	CSVVRTVMNTEAFF
.	TRBV20-1	TRBJ2-2	.	TGCAGTGCGAATTCCGGGACAAAGGCCGGGGAGCTGTTTTTT	CSANSGTKAGELFF
.	TRBV9	TRBJ1-2	.	TGTGCCAGCAGCGTAGATAAGGGCGATGGCTACACCTTC	CASSVDKGDGYTF
.	TRBV5-5	TRBJ1-1	.	TGTGCCAGCAGCTTCGGGCCCCGGGGTTTCAGTGAAGCTTTCTTT	CASSFGPRGFSEAFF
few	TRBV6-5	TRBJ1-1	TRBD1	TGTGCCAGCAGCAGCCGGGACAGGACCACTGAAGCTTTCTTT	CASSSRDRTTEAFF
few	TRBV5-1	TRBJ1-4	.	TGCGCCAGCAGACCCGGACGGGACTCGGAGTTTCTCAATGAAAAACTGTTTTTT	CASRPGRDSEFLNEKLFF
once	TRBV29-1	TRBJ1-1	.	TGCAGCGTATACAGGGCGGAGGGGACTGAAGCTTTCTTT	CSVYRAEGTEAFF
.	TRBV5-4	TRBJ1-6	TRBD1	TGTGCCAGCAGAACAGGGGTTCGACATTCACCCCTCCACTTT	CASRTGVRHSPLHF
few	TRBV2	TRBJ1-2	TRBD1	TGTGCCAGCAACGGAGACAGGGGTGGAGGCTACACCTTC	CASNGDRGGGYTF
.	TRBV29-1	TRBJ1-1	.	TGCAGCGTCGGGGGAGGGATGAACACTGAAGCTTTCTTT	CSVGGGMNTEAFF
.	TRBV9	TRBJ1-1	.	TGTGCCAGCAGCATCTATGGGAACACTGAAGCTTTCTTT	CASSIYGNTEAFF
.	TRBV4-2	TRBJ1-1	TRBD1	TGTGCCAGCAGCCCGCTGAGGGGACAGATCACTGAAGCTTTCTTT	CASSPLRGQITEAFF
.	TRBV29-1	TRBJ2-3	.	TGCAGCGTTGGAAATCCCCCCCGGGGACAAAGGAGCACAGATACGCAGTATTTT	CSVGNPPRGQRSTDTQYF
.	TRBV12-3/TRBV12-4	TRBJ1-5	.	TGTGCCAGCAGTTTAGACCGGCGCCAGCCCCAGCATTTT	CASSLDRRQPQHF
few	TRBV6-6	TRBJ2-3	.	TGTGCCAGCAGCACCAGGACGTATAGCACAGATACGCAGTATTTT	CASSTRTYSTDTQYF
.	TRBV3-1	TRBJ1-1	.	TGTGCCAGCAGCCAAGTGACGAGTCGGGCTGAAGCTTTCTTT	CASSQVTSRAEAFF
few	TRBV12-3/TRBV12-4	TRBJ1-5	TRBD1	TGTGCCAGCAGTTTCCTGGACAGGGGTGGGAGCAATCAGCCCCAGCATTTT	CASSFLDRGGSNQPQHF
few	TRBV3-1	TRBJ1-3	TRBD1	TGTGCCAGCAGCCACCCGACAGGGACTGGAAACACCATATATTTT	CASSHPTGTGNTIYF
few	TRBV29-1	TRBJ2-7	.	TGCAGCGTTGAATCCCAGAAAAGCTACGAGCAGTACTTC	CSVESQKSYEQYF
once	TRBV18	TRBJ2-1	.	TGTGCCAGCTCACCCCGGGACTACAATGAGCAGTTCTTC	CASSPRDYNEQFF
.	TRBV5-5	TRBJ1-5	.	TGTGCCAGCAGCCCATGGTCAGGGGATCAGCCCCAGCATTTT	CASSPWSGDQPQHF
.	TRBV5-1	TRBJ1-4	TRBD1	TGCGCCAGCAGCCTGGGACAGAGCGTCGAAAAACTGTTTTTT	CASSLGQSVEKLFF
.	TRBV3-1	TRBJ2-7	TRBD2	TGTGCCAGCAGCCAAGATCGGCTAGCGGGGGGGGACGAGCAGTACTTC	CASSQDRLAGGDEQYF